This T cell receptor beta chain was sequenced during a study of T cell responses to AZD1222 COVID-19 vaccine (dated by TCRdb to about 2021). A note on the overall study: TCR sequencing covered more than 230 trial participants: approximately 200 given two doses of AZD1222 and around 25 given two doses of MenACWY control vaccine. Trial participants were enrolled by age into 18-55, 56-69 and 70-plus year subgroups, with roughly 160, 29 and 62 TCR-sequenced participants respectively. Summary of the overall study and its limitations: After two AZD1222 doses, both the breadth and the depth of spike-specific TCRs were significantly higher than at day 0 and than in MenACWY recipients. Because no samples from the day 14 peak response were available, repertoires could be characterized only after the peak T cell response. Conclusions about previously exposed vaccinees are limited because only six or seven AZD1222 recipients were SARS-CoV-2 seropositive at baseline. Participants were mostly white British, with more females than males. The authors suggested clonal diversity may have been underestimated. Nearly half of unique spike-specific TCRs reportedly recognized epitopes outside regions mutated in the B.1.351 and B.1.1.7 variants. The vaccine-associated CD4 TCRs covered the entire spike protein, and the dominant responses fell in regions 160-218 and 743-854. The 56-69-year group was small, and its depth increase did not reach significance, likely because of low power.

Note on this clone: Its antigen is still unknown. No base quality values were provided; no much bigger clone lies one nucleotide off.

The sample's time point label, decoded: about 28 days (+/-7) after the second vaccine dose. Because spike-specific TCR depth and breadth did not differ between the two schedules, AZD1222 recipients who got a second dose at roughly 4 weeks were pooled with those who got a second dose at roughly 12 weeks. The vaccinee samples were drawn from two UK trials, COV001 and COV002, one of which was a single-blind randomized controlled phase 2/3 trial testing AZD1222 (ChAdOx1 nCoV-19) in healthy adults. Trial participant PBMC samples were collected at day 0 and day 28 after the second dose for TCRbeta chain sequencing. The CDR3 regions of human TCRbeta chains were analyzed by immunosequencing. The study's processing was this. TCRs in the repertoires were matched against a reference library of SARS-CoV-2-specific TCRs that had been generated with the MIRA antigen-specificity platform. Breadth was defined as the fraction of unique TCRs that were SARS-CoV-2-associated. Depth was defined as the fraction of total T cells that were SARS-CoV-2-associated. Using the MIRA data, every spike-specific TCR was mapped to the spike region that the TCR reacted to and assigned to either a CD4 or a CD8 class. Log10-transformed breadth and depth values were compared by one-way ANOVA with Sidak's multiple comparisons tests. TCRdb provides this immuneACCESS table in a form limited to in-frame rearrangements. Some clones are lacking; in checked studies, under half of them reflect an unresolved V gene, and why the rest are absent is not known. The V and J calls and the clone size are those of that table, but D and trimming were determined from the DNA. The sample contains 80,000 or so clones, roughly 90% of them found a single time. The ten biggest clones cover under 5% of the sample.

From the germline V gene (reference sequence), CDR1 is LNHDA and CDR2 is SQIVND. The CDR3 measures 13 amino acids from cysteine to phenylalanine. Of all the DNA, just the CDR3 is kept, 39 bases in frame from base 1. Trimming costs V 1 base and J 4 bases, and their ends lie 5 bases apart. Sequenced material: peripheral blood, taken 28 days after the second AZD1222 dose. This receptor was identified in an adult who received the AZD1222 COVID-19 vaccine. The sequence links TRBV19 to TRBJ2-1, with no D gene named confidently. The CDR3 region has the sequence CASSIVGYNEQFF. The nucleotides read TGTGCCAGTAGTATAGTTGGATACAATGAGCAGTTCTTC.